Sequencing of this T cell receptor beta chain was carried out in a study of control samples from healthy donors and cancer patients. TCRdb keeps only in-frame clones here, not all; method: immunoSEQ multiplex PCR. This table holds about 44,000 clones, 70% found once. The CDR3 contains 16 residues. Germline CDR1 and CDR2: SGHRS and YFSETQ. J was trimmed by 3 bases and V by 3 bases; bases with no gene match: 2. The rearrangement links TRBV5-1 to TRBJ2-1; 14 nucleotides agree with TRBD2. Sequenced material: formalin-fixed, paraffin-embedded tissue. The sequence was collected from a male donor with melanoma. CDR3 sequence: CASSSGLAGDYNEQFF. The CDR3 region has the DNA TGCGCCAGCAGCTCGGGACTAGCGGGGGACTACAATGAGCAGTTCTTC.